The entry below describes one T cell receptor beta chain. What it recognizes is unknown. The data stem from a study of shared clonotypes between healthy human individuals. Whole-study findings and limits: In a few donors, about 5% of naive CD4 clonotypes appeared in common. Clonotype sharing among the donors was expected to vary with sequencing depth.

CD45RO negativity and positive selection for CCR7 defined naive CD8 cells, a population that excluded terminally differentiated effector memory CD45RA+ cells. Sequencing was performed with immunoSEQ multiplex PCR; in TCRdb, only in-frame clones are kept and a portion is missing. The data show some 580,000 clones, 95% to 98% seen once. This TCR came from a young man in good health. Material for sequencing was naive CD8+ T cells sorted from blood.

CDR3 sequence: CAISDVGSSGNTIYF. The CDR3 DNA reads as TGTGCCATCAGCGACGTGGGGAGCTCTGGAAACACCATATATTTT. The V and J genes are TRBV10-3 and TRBJ1-3; D uncertain. Germline CDR1 reads ENHRY; CDR2 reads SYGVKD. The germline V and J ends were trimmed by 6 bases and 0 bases, with 12 bases remaining between them. The CDR3 runs to 15 residues.